This TCR beta chain was identified during a study of blood T cell repertoires in COVID-19. Study as a whole: The United States, Italy and Spain supplied acute and convalescent COVID-19 samples.

Generated by immunoSEQ multiplex PCR, the TCRdb table keeps only in-frame clones and is missing some. The repertoire holds 250,000 to 350,000 clones, with 70% to 90% as singletons. Per the germline V gene, CDR1 is MGHDK and CDR2 is SYGVNS. The CDR3 loop spans 14 amino acids. The germline V and J ends were trimmed by 4 bases and 4 bases, with 10 bases remaining between them. This rearrangement joins TRBV25-1 to TRBJ2-2; D possibly corresponds to TRBD1 (6 bases). The receptor comes from a woman aged 60-75 years with acute or convalescent COVID-19. Material: peripheral blood. Here the CDR3 reads CASSAGGFTGELFF. DNA of the CDR3: TGTGCCAGCAGTGCTGGGGGCTTCACCGGGGAGCTGTTTTTT.